This is a list of T cell receptor beta chains from one sample in a study of PD-1 blockade in classical Hodgkin lymphoma. Method: immunoSEQ multiplex PCR; TCRdb's copy keeps in-frame clones and lacks some. The repertoire holds some 65,000 clones, with around 75% as singletons. The sequencing here drew on peripheral blood mononuclear cells (PBMCs), taken before the second cycle of nivolumab. Receptor source: a human donor with classical Hodgkin lymphoma. Both conserved end residues are part of each CDR3. D genes are given only for firm matches. Expanded clones get a size class; other rows say once, few or many, or leave the size out.

-	TRBJ1-5	TRBV5-1	-	TGCGCCAGCAGCTTGTGGGGGACGCAGCCCCAGCATTTT	CASSLWGTQPQHF
TRBD2	TRBJ2-3	TRBV10-2	-	TGCGCCAGCAGCCGGACTAGCGGGGCGACAGATACGCAGTATTTT	CASSRTSGATDTQYF
TRBD1	TRBJ2-7	TRBV7-9	-	TGTGCCAGCAGCTCGCTAACAAGGACAGGGATGAACGAGCAGTACTTC	CASSSLTRTGMNEQYF
TRBD1	TRBJ2-7	TRBV11-2	-	TGTGCCAGCAGCCCTCGGAGGTTTACGGGACAGGGGTACGAGCAGTACTTC	CASSPRRFTGQGYEQYF
-	TRBJ1-1	TRBV7-9	-	TGTGCCAGCAGCTTACTGGGTGAGGAAGCTTTCTTT	CASSLLGEEAFF
TRBD1	TRBJ2-7	TRBV30	-	TGTGCCTGGAGTGTACAGGGGGGCCTTGACGAGCAGTACTTC	CAWSVQGGLDEQYF
-	TRBJ1-2	TRBV27	few	TGTGCCAGCAGCAAATTTCAGACAGGTTCTGGCTACACCTTC	CASSKFQTGSGYTF
TRBD2	TRBJ2-1	TRBV5-1	-	TGCGCCAGCAGCTCCGGGATAGCGGGAGTTAGGAATGAGCAGTTCTTC	CASSSGIAGVRNEQFF
TRBD1	TRBJ2-1	TRBV29-1	once	TGCAGCGTTGAAGAGCGGACAGGGGGGTTGAATGAGCAGTTCTTC	CSVEERTGGLNEQFF
TRBD2	TRBJ2-7	TRBV30	-	TGTGCCTCCTCGACTAGCGGGGGGGCGACCGAGCAGTACTTC	CASSTSGGATEQYF
-	TRBJ1-1	TRBV30	-	TGTGCCTGGAGTCCCCTAATCAAGAACACTGAAGCTTTCTTT	CAWSPLIKNTEAFF
-	TRBJ2-7	TRBV5-4	-	TGTGCCAGCAGCCCGGGACACTTTTACGAGCAGTACTTC	CASSPGHFYEQYF
-	TRBJ2-1	TRBV30	-	TGTGCCTGGAGTAACCTCCTTAAGGATGAGCAGTTCTTC	CAWSNLLKDEQFF
-	TRBJ2-7	TRBV2	-	TGTGCCAGCAGTGGTTGGACCCTCAGCCACGGCTACGAGCAGTACTTC	CASSGWTLSHGYEQYF
-	TRBJ2-2	TRBV9	-	TGTGCCAGCAGCGTCACGGGCCACCCGGGGACCGGGGAGCTGTTTTTT	CASSVTGHPGTGELFF
TRBD1	TRBJ1-1	TRBV5-1	-	TGCGCCAGCAGCTTGAAGGACAGGGCCACTGAAGCTTTCTTT	CASSLKDRATEAFF
TRBD1	TRBJ2-7	TRBV2	-	TGTGCCAGCAGTTACAGGGGTAGCTCCTACGAGCAGTACTTC	CASSYRGSSYEQYF
-	TRBJ2-7	TRBV11-3	few	TGTGCCAGCAGCTTAATGGTAGGGGACGGAGCCTACGAGCAGTACTTC	CASSLMVGDGAYEQYF
-	TRBJ2-2	TRBV6-5	-	TGTGCCAGCAGTTGGAGCAACACCGGGGAGCTGTTTTTT	CASSWSNTGELFF
-	TRBJ1-1	TRBV27	once	TGTGCCAGCAGTATATCCAATGTGAACACTGAAGCTTTCTTT	CASSISNVNTEAFF
-	TRBJ1-5	TRBV6-1	-	TGTGCCAGCAGAGAGGGGCCTCTCCCCGAACGTTTT	CASREGPLPERF
TRBD2	TRBJ2-1	TRBV9	-	TGTGCCAGCAGCTCAACTAGCGGGAGAGACAATGAGCAGTTCTTC	CASSSTSGRDNEQFF
-	TRBJ1-1	TRBV7-3	few	TGTGCCAGCAGCTTAGGAGGGGTTGGGACTGAAGCTTTCTTT	CASSLGGVGTEAFF
-	TRBJ2-1	TRBV5-6	-	TGTGCCAGCAGGATGGGAGGTGACTACAATGAGCAGTTCTTC	CASRMGGDYNEQFF
-	TRBJ2-1	TRBV5-5	-	TGTGCCAGCAACCTAAGGCAGCCCGATTACAATGAGCAGTTCTTC	CASNLRQPDYNEQFF
TRBD1	TRBJ2-1	TRBV5-1	-	TGCGCCAGCAGCGCCCTACAGGGGGCGAATGAGCAGTTCTTC	CASSALQGANEQFF
TRBD1	TRBJ1-1	TRBV18	-	TGTGCCAGCTCGGGACAGGGGCAGAACACTGAAGCTTTCTTT	CASSGQGQNTEAFF
-	TRBJ1-2	TRBV18	few	TGTGCCAGCTCACCAGAAACCGACTATGGCTACACCTTC	CASSPETDYGYTF
-	TRBJ1-5	TRBV5-6	-	TGTGCCAGCAGCTTCGATCAGCCCCAGCATTTT	CASSFDQPQHF
-	TRBJ2-5	TRBV20-1	-	TGCAGTGCTAGACCCTCAGAGACCCAGTACTTC	CSARPSETQYF
TRBD1	TRBJ1-4	TRBV2	-	TGTGCCAGTTCAGGACAGGGGGGAGAAAAACTGTTTTTT	CASSGQGGEKLFF
-	TRBJ2-7	TRBV7-9	-	TGTGCCAGCAGCTTCGGTCTACGACAGCCTAAGCACGAGCAGTACTTC	CASSFGLRQPKHEQYF
TRBD2	TRBJ2-7	TRBV9	-	TGTGCCAGCAGCGCAGGACTAGCATCGGGGGAGCAGTACTTC	CASSAGLASGEQYF
-	TRBJ2-2	TRBV18	-	TGTGCCAGCTCACCACCAAATGGCCATGGAAACACCGGGGAGCTGTTTTTT	CASSPPNGHGNTGELFF
-	TRBJ1-2	TRBV2	-	TGTGCCAGCAGTGAAGCAAGGGGACTAGGTGGCTACACCTTC	CASSEARGLGGYTF
-	TRBJ1-1	TRBV21-1	once	TGTGCCAGCAGCCCACGGGGGAAGAGAGACACTGAAGCTTTCTTT	CASSPRGKRDTEAFF
-	TRBJ2-1	TRBV19	-	TGTGCCAGTAGTATAGGGGATGAGCAGTTCTTC	CASSIGDEQFF
-	TRBJ2-7	TRBV21-1	-	TGTGCCAGCAGCGGAGGGATCGGGGGGCCCCCCTACGAGCAGTACTTC	CASSGGIGGPPYEQYF
-	TRBJ2-5	TRBV7-6	-	TGTGCCAGCAGCCTAAGCGGTCTTACGGAGACCCAGTACTTC	CASSLSGLTETQYF
TRBD1	TRBJ1-2	TRBV7-3	-	TGTGCCAGCAGCTCAGTGGGGACAGGGGGTGGCTATGGCTACACCTTC	CASSSVGTGGGYGYTF
-	TRBJ1-2	TRBV5-1	-	TGCGCCAGCAGCCCCTGGGGGGGGCATGGCTACACCTTC	CASSPWGGHGYTF
TRBD2	TRBJ2-1	TRBV7-3	-	TGTGCCAGCAGCTTAAGCGGGGGGGCCGGAGATGAGCAGTTCTTC	CASSLSGGAGDEQFF